One sample yielded the 32 T cell receptor beta chains listed below, sequenced in a study of shared clonotypes between healthy human individuals. Some clones are missing from TCRdb's copy, which holds only in-frame ones; the method was immunoSEQ multiplex PCR. The table has some 360,000 clones, about 70% seen once; the top ten hold about 10%. Sequenced input: memory CD4+ T cells sorted from blood. Stated subset: CD45RA-negative fraction. These receptors all stem from a man under 40 in good health.

The genes are TRBV12-5 and TRBJ2-2; D might be TRBD2 (6 bases). CDR1 is LGHNT and CDR2 is FRNRAP in the germline V gene. The CDR3 has 16 amino acids. Trimming cost V 0 bases and J 1 base, with 9 bases left between them. The CDR3 DNA reads TGTGCTAGTGGTTTGGTAAAAGCGGGGAACACCGGGGAGCTGTTTTTT. This codes for CASGLVKAGNTGELFF.

This clone appeared a single time. The V gene is TRBV6-5, the J gene TRBJ1-5; no reliable D call. Germline V gene data show CDR1 as MNHEY and CDR2 as SVGAGI. The CDR3 has 15 residues. The germline V and J ends were trimmed by 6 bases and 2 bases, with 14 bases remaining between them. CDR3: CASRSSYSRNQPQHF. The CDR3 bases are TGTGCCAGCAGATCATCCTACAGTCGCAATCAGCCCCAGCATTTT.

The chain recombines TRBV7-9 with TRBJ2-7; tentative D call: TRBD1 (5 bases). With 6 bases removed from V and 8 bases from J, the gap between germline ends came to 17 bases. The CDR3 spans 13 residues. Germline V lookup: CDR1 SEHNR, CDR2 FQNEAQ (reference sequence). In nucleotides, the CDR3 is TGTGCCAGCAGGGACAAGACCGAACAGCAGCAGTACTTC. Amino acid sequence: CASRDKTEQQQYF.

This chain joins TRBV11-2 and TRBJ2-5, with D possibly TRBD2 on 6 matching bases. Between the trimmed V and J ends, which lost 8 bases and 1 base, there was a span of 20 bases. The CDR3 is made up of 16 amino acids. The germline gives CDR1 SGHAT, CDR2 FQNNGV. Written as DNA, the CDR3 is TGTGCCAGCTCGGTCCGTCGCGGGGAAATCCAAGAGACCCAGTACTTC. Its translation: CASSVRRGEIQETQYF.

This clone was found a few times. The V call is TRBV10-2, the J call TRBJ2-1; TRBD2 matches 10 bases. The CDR3 has 14 amino acids. V trimming: 8 bases; J trimming: 7 bases; junction bases outside the gene matches: 8. From germline, CDR1 is WSHSY and CDR2 SAAADI. The CDR3 is CASGAGGHLNEQFF. CDR3 nucleotides: TGCGCCAGCGGAGCGGGAGGGCACTTAAATGAGCAGTTCTTC.

This clone was picked up a small number of times. The chain carries TRBV28 and TRBJ2-7, with a weak D call TRBD1 (5 bases). Trimming took 3 bases from V and 1 from J, leaving 13 bases between them. Germline CDR1 reads MDHEN; CDR2 reads SYDVKM. The CDR3 is 15 residues long. CDR3 bases: TGTGCCAGCAGTTTGGGGCAGACTCATTCCTACGAGCAGTACTTC. Amino acids: CASSLGQTHSYEQYF.

The genes are TRBV15 and TRBJ1-5; a possible D gene is TRBD1 (5 bases). CDR1 is LNHNV, CDR2 YYDKDF, per germline (reference sequence). There are 18 residues in the CDR3. V lost 1 base and J 0 bases, leaving 16 bases between the germline ends. The CDR3 DNA reads as TGTGCCACCAGCAGAGTAAGATCGACAGCCTTTAGCAATCAGCCCCAGCATTTT. Amino acids: CATSRVRSTAFSNQPQHF.

V and J are TRBV18 and TRBJ2-7, with D unresolved. The V and J ends lost 2 bases and 2 bases respectively, with 13 bases between them. The CDR3 is made up of 15 amino acids. From germline, CDR1 is KGHSH and CDR2 LQKENI. Written as DNA, the CDR3 is TGTGCCAGCTCACCAACGAGGACCTACGCCTACGAGCAGTACTTC. Translation: CASSPTRTYAYEQYF.

This clone was recorded a few times. The CDR3 loop is CASSPPDRVYYGYTF. DNA for the CDR3: TGTGCCAGCAGTCCCCCCGACAGGGTATATTATGGCTACACCTTC. The chain uses TRBV28 and TRBJ1-2, with 7 bases fitting TRBD1. The germline V gene has CDR1 MDHEN and CDR2 SYDVKM. CDR3 length: 15 amino acids. V shed 5 bases and J 5 bases; nucleotides not matched to a gene: 11.

V usage is TRBV28 and J usage is TRBJ2-1; D possibly matches TRBD1 or TRBD2 (5 bases each). The ends were cut back, 6 bases at V and 5 bases at J, with 17 bases in the middle. Germline V lookup: CDR1 MDHEN, CDR2 SYDVKM. The CDR3 has 15 residues. CDR3 sequence: CASSPPGPLHNEQFF. The DNA of the CDR3 is TGTGCCAGCAGCCCTCCGGGACCTTTACACAATGAGCAGTTCTTC.

The chain joins TRBV7-8 to TRBJ2-3; TRBD1 aligns across 9 bases. V was pared by 1 base and J by 2 bases, with 10 bases of the junction left unmatched. Germline values: CDR1 SGHVS, CDR2 FQNEAQ. The CDR3 extends over 18 amino acids. DNA for the CDR3: TGTGCCAGCAGCTTAGGGTCCTGGACAGGGGCTAACACAGATACGCAGTATTTT. It yields the protein CASSLGSWTGANTDTQYF.

The chain uses TRBV4-1 and TRBJ1-2; D gene unclear. This CDR3 is 16 amino acids long. The germline V gene has CDR1 MGHRA and CDR2 YSYEKL. Trimming cost V 4 bases and J 4 bases, with 19 bases left between them. In DNA form, the CDR3 reads TGCGCCAGCAGCCCCTACCTCGGGGAGCCGTTCTATGGCTACACCTTC. As protein: CASSPYLGEPFYGYTF.

The rearrangement uses TRBV5-1 and TRBJ2-5; D possibly corresponds to TRBD1 (6 bases). V lost 0 bases to trimming and J lost 1 base, with 7 bases between them. The CDR3 consists of 14 residues. CDR1 is SGHRS, CDR2 YFSETQ, per germline. The CDR3 nucleotides read TGCGCCAGCAGCTTGGCCAGGGGCCAAGAGACCCAGTACTTC. Its translation: CASSLARGQETQYF.

CDR3 sequence reads: CASTNGMQINQPQHF. The CDR3 DNA follows: TGTGCCAGTACCAATGGGATGCAGATCAATCAGCCCCAGCATTTT. V and J are TRBV19 and TRBJ1-5; D is undetermined. V was trimmed by 7 bases and J by 3 bases, leaving 16 bases between them. This CDR3 spans 15 amino acids. Germline V lookup: CDR1 LNHDA, CDR2 SQIVND (reference sequence).

This clone appeared once. The chain joins TRBV11-1 to TRBJ2-5; either TRBD1 or TRBD2 may supply D (5 bases each). The CDR3 has 13 residues. V was clipped by 6 bases and J by 1 base, with 9 bases between them. Germline values: CDR1 SGHAT, CDR2 FQDESV (reference sequence). This chain's CDR3 is CASSLGTQETQYF. The CDR3 nucleotides read TGTGCCAGCAGTCTCGGGACCCAAGAGACCCAGTACTTC.

The chain links TRBV11-2 to TRBJ2-5; possibly TRBD2 for D (5 bases). CDR1 SGHAT and CDR2 FQNNGV come from the germline V gene. The ends were cut back, 4 bases at V and 2 bases at J, with 17 bases in the middle. This CDR3 region has 16 residues. CDR3 DNA sequence: TGTGCCAGCAGCTCCAGACCCATTGGGAGACAAGAGACCCAGTACTTC. This codes for CASSSRPIGRQETQYF.

This chain joins TRBV27 and TRBJ1-1; D unclear. Germline values: CDR1 MNHEY, CDR2 SMNVEV (reference sequence). The ends were cut back, 2 bases at V and 5 bases at J, with 9 bases in the middle. The CDR3 contains 13 residues. The CDR3 spells CASSLTGWTEAFF. The CDR3 DNA reads as TGTGCCAGCAGTTTAACGGGATGGACTGAAGCTTTCTTT.

V usage is TRBV25-1 and J usage is TRBJ2-5; TRBD1 agrees at 7 bases. Germline CDR1 is MGHDK and CDR2 is SYGVNS. CDR3 length: 15 amino acids. J was trimmed by 4 bases and V by 2 bases; bases with no gene match: 7. CDR3 sequence reads: CASSERQGYRETQYF. The CDR3 DNA reads as TGTGCCAGCAGTGAACGACAGGGATATAGAGAGACCCAGTACTTC.

This chain uses TRBV2 with TRBJ2-1; D is uncertain. The CDR3 runs to 15 residues. Germline CDR1 reads SNHLY; CDR2 reads FYNNEI. Trimming cost V 6 bases and J 1 base, with 13 bases left between them. The DNA of the CDR3 is TGTGCCAGCAGCCGGCTAGTAGGGTCCTACAATGAGCAGTTCTTC. Its protein product is CASSRLVGSYNEQFF.

The chain recombines TRBV7-2 with TRBJ2-7; 10 bases match TRBD2. This CDR3 is 14 amino acids long. Germline assignment: CDR1 SGHTA and CDR2 FQGNSA. V lost 2 bases to trimming and J lost 6 bases; unmatched junction nucleotides: 4. CDR3 sequence: CASSLYPSGSEQYF. The CDR3 coding sequence is TGTGCCAGCAGCTTATACCCTAGCGGGAGCGAGCAGTACTTC.

This clone came up once. The chain is built from TRBV2 and TRBJ1-5, with no clear D. The germline gives CDR1 SNHLY, CDR2 FYNNEI. CDR3 length: 14 residues. Between the trimmed V and J ends, which lost 2 bases and 7 bases, there was a span of 12 bases. Here the CDR3 DNA reads TGTGCCAGCAGTGAAAACCGGGTTTCACAGCCCCAGCATTTT. Amino acids: CASSENRVSQPQHF.

This clone has only one observation. The chain carries TRBV18 and TRBJ2-2; D might be TRBD2 (6 bases). Deletions cut 3 bases from V and 6 bases from J, with 14 bases between. The V gene's germline CDR1 is KGHSH and CDR2 LQKENI. This CDR3 is 15 amino acids long. The CDR3 DNA sequence: TGTGCCAGCTCACCTCGGAGGGGAGGACCCGGGGAGCTGTTTTTT. It encodes CASSPRRGGPGELFF. The full variable domain, completed using reference TRBV18 and TRBJ2-2, is NAGVMQNPRHLVRRRGQEARLRCSPMKGHSHVYWYRQLPEEGLKFMVYLQKENIIDESGMPKERFSAEFPKEGPSILRIQQVVRGDSAAYFCASSPRRGGPGELFFGEGSRLTVL.

This clone was seen repeatedly, ten times or more. In nucleotides, the CDR3 is TGTGCCAGCAGCCTATTTCCGGGACTAGCGGGAGTTGAAAACCGCAATGAGCAGTTCTTC. As protein: CASSLFPGLAGVENRNEQFF. This rearrangement joins TRBV5-5 to TRBJ2-1; 14 bases agree with TRBD2. This CDR3 contains 20 residues. Germline-derived CDR1 and CDR2 are SGHKS and YYEKEE (reference sequence). V shed 4 bases and J 6 bases; nucleotides not matched to a gene: 18. The full variable domain, completed using reference TRBV5-5 and TRBJ2-1, is DAGVTQSPTHLIKTRGQQVTLRCSPISGHKSVSWYQQVLGQGPQFIFQYYEKEERGRGNFPDRFSARQFPNYSSELNVNALLLGDSALYLCASSLFPGLAGVENRNEQFFGPGTRLTVL.

The chain has TRBV7-2 and TRBJ2-7; D might be TRBD1 (6 bases). This CDR3 region has 15 residues. Per the germline V gene, CDR1 is SGHTA and CDR2 is FQGNSA. V was trimmed by 3 bases and J by 1 base, leaving 13 bases between them. CDR3 region: CASSLTGDRSYEQYF. In DNA, the CDR3 is TGTGCCAGCAGCTTGACAGGTGATCGGTCCTACGAGCAGTACTTC.

This clone came up a few times. Distinct nucleotide sequences in the sample also encode this CDR3. The chain recombines TRBV5-1 with TRBJ1-1; D unclear. The V end was cut by 0 bases, the J end by 4 bases, with 7 bases between. The CDR3 spans 13 residues. Germline loops: CDR1 SGHRS, CDR2 YFSETQ. The DNA for the CDR3 is TGCGCCAGCAGCTTGGGGGAGGGCACTGAAGCTTTCTTT. Amino acid sequence: CASSLGEGTEAFF.

The rearrangement joins TRBV21-1 to TRBJ1-5; the listed D gene, TRBD1, was not tested against the DNA. TRBV21-1 is labeled a pseudogene. This CDR3 contains 15 residues. CDR3 protein: CASSRETGRGEPQHF. In DNA, the CDR3 is TGTGCCAGCAGCAGAGAGACAGGGCGAGGTGAGCCCCAGCATTTT.

This clone was counted only a few times. This rearrangement joins TRBV11-2 to TRBJ2-5; 8 nucleotides align to TRBD1. This CDR3 region has 15 residues. Germline V gene data show CDR1 as SGHAT and CDR2 as FQNNGV. V lost 5 bases and J lost 4; bases outside the gene matches: 9. CDR3: CASSDGTGTVETQYF. DNA of the CDR3: TGTGCCAGCAGCGACGGGACAGGAACCGTAGAGACCCAGTACTTC.

This clone was detected once. This chain connects TRBV5-1 to TRBJ2-6, with TRBD1 identical over 7 bases. The V gene end was trimmed by 1 base and the J gene end by 4 bases; junction bases not matched to a gene: 17. Per the germline V gene, CDR1 is SGHRS and CDR2 is YFSETQ. The CDR3 has 20 amino acids. This chain's CDR3 is CASSLWTGGTPVAGANVLTF. The CDR3 DNA follows: TGCGCCAGCAGCTTGTGGACAGGTGGCACCCCCGTCGCAGGGGCCAACGTCCTGACTTTC.

This clone has only one observation. A much larger clone differs by one base, so this may be a read error. The rearrangement links TRBV9 to TRBJ2-2; 10 bases fit TRBD1. V lost 4 bases, J lost 3 bases, and 3 bases stayed unmatched. CDR3 length: 15 residues. CDR1 and CDR2 (germline): SGDLS, YYNGEE. The CDR3 sequence: CASSPGQGYTGELFF. CDR3 in DNA: TGTGCCAGCAGCCCGGGACAGGGGTACACCGGGGAGCTGTTTTTT.

This clone has ten or more counts. V and J are TRBV7-9 and TRBJ2-7; tentatively, D is TRBD1 (5 bases). V dropped 0 bases and J dropped 2 bases, with 14 bases sitting between them. Germline assignment: CDR1 SEHNR and CDR2 FQNEAQ (reference sequence). The CDR3 spans 16 residues. CDR3 protein: CASSLAVAGNPYEQYF. The CDR3 DNA follows: TGTGCCAGCAGCTTAGCGGTGGCAGGGAACCCCTACGAGCAGTACTTC.

This chain joins TRBV30 and TRBJ2-3; D remains unclear. Trimming took off 0 bases at V and 2 bases at J, with 15 bases between the two ends. CDR3 length: 16 amino acids. Per germline, CDR1 GTSNPN and CDR2 SVGIG (reference sequence). The CDR3 reads CAWSVRWPPVTDTQYF. The CDR3 region has the DNA TGTGCCTGGAGTGTACGGTGGCCTCCAGTCACAGATACGCAGTATTTT.

This clone was seen a few times. The chain is built from TRBV28 and TRBJ2-7; 8 nucleotides match TRBD1. Per the germline V gene, CDR1 is MDHEN and CDR2 is SYDVKM. The CDR3 sequence is 13 residues long. The V and J ends lost 6 bases and 3 bases, in that order; junction bases with no gene match: 4. CDR3 sequence reads: CASRGQENYEQYF. CDR3 nucleotide sequence: TGTGCCAGCAGGGGACAGGAAAACTACGAGCAGTACTTC.